Presented here are 21 T cell receptor beta chains from one specimen sequenced in a study of blood T cell repertoires in COVID-19. Some clones are missing from TCRdb's copy, which holds only in-frame ones; the method was immunoSEQ multiplex PCR. The repertoire holds around 160,000 clones, with less than 90% as singletons. Sequences were obtained from peripheral blood. Receptor source: a human donor in a cohort sampled during active COVID-19.

V usage is TRBV7-9 and J usage is TRBJ2-3, with unresolved D. The germline CDR1 and CDR2 sequences are SEHNR and FQNEAQ (reference sequence). V was pared by 0 bases and J by 2 bases, with 12 bases between. The CDR3 totals 16 residues. The CDR3 loop is CASSLALNSYTDTQYF. The DNA for the CDR3 is TGTGCCAGCAGCTTAGCGCTGAACTCCTACACAGATACGCAGTATTTT.

The chain has TRBV7-9 and TRBJ2-5, with 9 bases fitting TRBD1. Germline assignment: CDR1 SEHNR and CDR2 FQNEAQ (reference sequence). The CDR3 has 13 residues. J gave up 5 bases and V 5 bases, and 3 bases lay outside the gene matches. CDR3 amino acids: CASSKGQGETQYF. The DNA of the CDR3 is TGTGCCAGCAGCAAAGGACAGGGGGAGACCCAGTACTTC. Full variable domain (rest looked up from reference TRBV7-9 and TRBJ2-5): DTGVSQNPRHKITKRGQNVTFRCDPISEHNRLYWYRQTLGQGPEFLTYFQNEAQLEKSRLLSDRFSAERPKGSFSTLEIQRTEQGDSAMYLCASSKGQGETQYFGPGTRLLVL.

The genes are TRBV7-6 and TRBJ2-1, with 7 bases identical to TRBD2. After removal of 5 bases from V and 9 bases from J, the junction contained 16 bases not matched to a gene. Looked up from germline, CDR1 is SGHVS and CDR2 is FNYEAQ. This CDR3 spans 16 amino acids. The CDR3 bases are TGTGCCAGCAGCCCAGTCCGGGCGGGGGAAGGAAGTGAGCAGTTCTTC. This translates into CASSPVRAGEGSEQFF.

V usage is TRBV19 and J usage is TRBJ1-2; D is ambiguous. Trimming pared 5 bases from V and 1 base from J, leaving 8 bases between. This CDR3 is 13 amino acids long. CDR1 and CDR2 (germline): LNHDA, SQIVND (reference sequence). CDR3: CASSLEGNYGYTF. The CDR3 bases are TGTGCCAGTAGTTTGGAGGGTAACTATGGCTACACCTTC.

This clone was seen just once. The rearrangement joins TRBV12-3 or TRBV12-4 to TRBJ1-2, with a tentative D call TRBD1 (6 bases). Trimming cost V 6 bases and J 8 bases, with 16 bases left between them. The CDR3 sequence is 13 residues long. In nucleotides, the CDR3 is TGTGCCAGCAGCTATACCACAGGGTTAGGCTACACCTTC. Amino acid sequence: CASSYTTGLGYTF.

The V and J genes are TRBV7-8 and TRBJ1-5; D is uncertain. This CDR3 has 15 amino acids. Trimming cost V 5 bases and J 5 bases, with 16 bases left between them. Germline-derived CDR1 and CDR2 are SGHVS and FQNEAQ. This CDR3 is CASSLSNVFYQPQHF. The CDR3 nucleotides read TGTGCCAGCAGCCTAAGCAACGTATTTTATCAGCCCCAGCATTTT. Variable domain in full (rest from reference TRBV7-8 and TRBJ1-5): GAGVSQSPRYKVAKRGQDVALRCDPISGHVSLFWYQQALGQGPEFLTYFQNEAQLDKSGLPSDRFFAERPEGSVSTLKIQRTQQEDSAVYLCASSLSNVFYQPQHFGDGTRLSIL.

V is TRBV3-1 (or the pseudogene TRBV3-2) and J is TRBJ1-5; no clear D gene. The V gene's germline CDR1 is LGHDT and CDR2 YNNKEL (reference sequence). The CDR3 consists of 16 residues. Trimming took 10 bases from V and 0 from J, leaving 19 bases between them. Here the CDR3 reads CATDGRSQASNQPQHF. The CDR3 DNA sequence: TGTGCCACCGACGGGAGGTCCCAGGCTAGCAATCAGCCCCAGCATTTT.

This chain connects TRBV19 to TRBJ1-2, with D unresolved. The germline V gene encodes CDR1 LNHDA and CDR2 SQIVND (reference sequence). Trimming cost V 7 bases and J 4 bases, with 16 bases left between them. The CDR3 loop spans 14 amino acids. CDR3 amino acids: CASTSAGRAYGYTF. The CDR3 DNA reads TGTGCCAGTACCTCTGCGGGCAGAGCCTATGGCTACACCTTC.

The gene calls are TRBV27 and TRBJ2-1; D is perhaps TRBD2 (5 bases). The CDR3 covers 16 residues. The germline V gene has CDR1 MNHEY and CDR2 SMNVEV (reference sequence). With 5 bases removed from V and 2 bases from J, the gap between germline ends came to 16 bases. The CDR3 DNA is TGTGCCAGCAGTCCAAATAGCGTACGAACCTACAATGAGCAGTTCTTC. It specifies CASSPNSVRTYNEQFF.

CDR3 sequence: CASNGKDRAGQETQYF. DNA of the CDR3: TGCGCCAGCAACGGAAAGGACAGGGCAGGGCAAGAGACCCAGTACTTC. V and J are TRBV10-2 and TRBJ2-5; 8 nucleotides line up with TRBD1. Germline CDR1 is WSHSY and CDR2 is SAAADI. With V trimmed by 7 bases and J by 2 bases, 12 bases remained unmatched. The CDR3 sequence is 16 residues long.

The rearrangement links TRBV4-2 to TRBJ2-1; 8 bases agree with TRBD2. Unmatched junction bases numbered 23, after V lost 0 bases and J lost 7 bases. Germline CDR1 and CDR2: LGHNA and YNFKEQ. The CDR3 runs 21 residues. CDR3 DNA: TGTGCCAGCAGCCAAGATAACCCCTGGAGTAGCGGGGACCTAGAACCGAATGAGCAGTTCTTC. Its protein is CASSQDNPWSSGDLEPNEQFF.

V and J are TRBV10-3 and TRBJ2-1; 8 bases align to TRBD2. CDR1 ENHRY and CDR2 SYGVKD come from the germline V gene. This CDR3 is 15 amino acids long. The V gene end was trimmed by 2 bases and the J gene end by 4 bases; junction bases not matched to a gene: 4. The CDR3 nucleotides are TGTGCCATCAGTGAGCCGGGGGGGGTGTACAATGAGCAGTTCTTC. Its protein is CAISEPGGVYNEQFF.

Remarks on this clone: This sample includes further DNA sequences coding for the same CDR3. The chain joins TRBV5-1 to TRBJ2-5; no definite D call. Trimming took 0 bases from V and 4 from J, leaving 4 bases between them. Germline V gives CDR1 SGHRS, CDR2 YFSETQ. CDR3 length: 12 residues. DNA for the CDR3: TGCGCCAGCAGCTTGGCGGGAGAGACCCAGTACTTC. Translating it yields CASSLAGETQYF.

V is TRBV5-1 and J is TRBJ1-4, with D perhaps matching TRBD1 (5 bases). The CDR3 runs to 17 residues. The V gene lost 4 bases and the J gene lost 7 bases, with 23 bases spanning the gap. Germline CDR1 SGHRS, CDR2 YFSETQ. CDR3 amino acids: CASSTSRQGTRSEKLFF. CDR3 DNA: TGCGCCAGCAGCACGTCTCGCCAGGGAACCAGATCTGAAAAACTGTTTTTT.

The chain couples TRBV5-1 to TRBJ2-3; no firm D call. V shed 4 bases and J shed 0 bases, with 15 bases lying between them. CDR3 length: 16 amino acids. Germline V gives CDR1 SGHRS, CDR2 YFSETQ. CDR3 region: CASSPLLTTSTDTQYF. The CDR3 DNA reads TGCGCCAGCAGCCCTCTACTAACCACTAGCACAGATACGCAGTATTTT.

This clone was picked up one time. V gene TRBV5-4 combines with J gene TRBJ2-7, with 9 bases identical to TRBD1. The CDR3 has 12 residues. Germline V gene data show CDR1 as SGHNT and CDR2 as YYREEE (reference sequence). Trimming took 5 bases from V and 13 from J; bases not matched to a gene: 10. CDR3 amino acids: CASRADRGGQYF. CDR3 sequence (DNA): TGTGCCAGCAGAGCCGACAGGGGGGGACAATACTTC.

V usage is TRBV9 and J usage is TRBJ1-1; D not resolved. The germline CDR1 and CDR2 sequences are SGDLS and YYNGEE. The CDR3 covers 14 residues. The V end lost 4 bases, the J end lost 1 base, and 11 bases lay between the germline ends. CDR3 sequence (DNA): TGTGCCAGCAGCCTCCGGGTTACGAACACTGAAGCTTTCTTT. As protein: CASSLRVTNTEAFF.

The rearrangement uses TRBV14 and TRBJ1-1; 7 nucleotides align to TRBD1. Germline V gene sequence: CDR1 SGHDN, CDR2 FVKESK. CDR3 length: 16 residues. V trimming: 1 base; J trimming: 4 bases; junction bases outside the gene matches: 9. DNA of the CDR3: TGTGCCAGCAGCCAAGGTGGGACAGTATACGGCACTGAAGCTTTCTTT. This codes for CASSQGGTVYGTEAFF. The variable domain in full, with the rest retrieved from reference TRBV14 and TRBJ1-1, is EAGVTQFPSHSVIEKGQTVTLRCDPISGHDNLYWYRRVMGKEIKFLLHFVKESKQDESGMPNNRFLAERTGGTYSTLKVQPAELEDSGVYFCASSQGGTVYGTEAFFGQGTRLTVV.

This chain connects TRBV29-1 to TRBJ2-1; D call uncertain. CDR3 length: 13 residues. The germline gives CDR1 SQVTM, CDR2 ANQGSEA. The V and J ends lost 4 bases and 4 bases respectively, with 11 bases between them. CDR3 protein: CSVGASNYNEQFF. For the CDR3, the DNA is TGCAGCGTTGGGGCCAGTAATTACAATGAGCAGTTCTTC.

The sample holds one count of this clone. J is TRBJ1-1 and V is TRBV7-9, with D perhaps TRBD1 (5 bases). Germline values: CDR1 SEHNR, CDR2 FQNEAQ (reference sequence). The CDR3 has 15 residues. Between the trimmed V and J ends, which lost 3 bases and 1 base, there was a span of 12 bases. The CDR3 loop is CASSFPARGNTEAFF. The CDR3 DNA sequence: TGTGCCAGCAGCTTTCCAGCAAGGGGGAACACTGAAGCTTTCTTT.

V usage is TRBV7-6 and J usage is TRBJ1-2; TRBD1 is a possible D gene (6 bases). Germline assignment: CDR1 SGHVS and CDR2 FNYEAQ. CDR3 length: 18 amino acids. Deletions cut 6 bases from V and 8 bases from J, with 31 bases between. As DNA, the CDR3 is TGTGCCAGCAGTTGGGGGGGCGGGGACGGCCCCGGTACGGAAGGCTACACCTTC. It encodes CASSWGGGDGPGTEGYTF.